This entry concerns a single TCR beta chain. The antigen is unknown. The CDR3 is 14 amino acids. V was shortened by 1 base and J by 0 bases, with 7 bases between the two germline ends. The germline V gene encodes CDR1 LNHDA and CDR2 SQIVND (reference sequence). This entry belongs to a study of cytomegalovirus exposure and HLA in healthy donors. It was with 60 Vbeta and 13 Jbeta primers that the PCR ran. TCRdb's table, derived via immunoSEQ multiplex PCR, lists solely in-frame clones and lacks some. Of more than 140,000 clones in the sample, about 80% were seen once. Healthy bone marrow donors made up the cohort. Nominally healthy donors were sampled, though unrecorded immune exposures were likely. Study-wide results and limits: Trimming of TCR beta V- and J-genes showed a link, identified in a later analysis, to a missense DCLRE1C variant. Further analysis was carried out later, and it showed several of the most significant clusters appearing linked to common viral pathogens.

The gene calls are TRBV19 and TRBJ2-7; D unresolved. What was sequenced was PBMCs. This receptor was obtained from a man between 25 and 39 years old in good health and CMV-seropositive. CDR3 sequence reads: CASSIARNSYEQYF. For the CDR3, the DNA is TGTGCCAGTAGTATAGCCAGAAACTCCTACGAGCAGTACTTC.